One and the same sample provided the 27 T cell receptor beta chains below, sequenced in a study of T cell repertoires in aging, cancer and after chemotherapy. Multiplex touch-down PCR with TRB-A/B primers amplified rearranged V-D-J TRB sequences. MiXCR, run by TCRdb on the multiplex PCR reads, gives a single entry per CDR3 protein. The sample has about 10,000 distinct CDR3 sequences, over 30% seen once. Amplification of TCR beta used genomic DNA extracted from peripheral blood. The sample consisted of blood. All receptors derive from a human donor in good health.

The chain is built from TRBV27 and TRBJ2-1; a weak D match, TRBD1 (6 bases). Germline values: CDR1 MNHEY, CDR2 SMNVEV (reference sequence). Trimming took off 3 bases at V and 7 bases at J, with 16 bases between the two ends. This CDR3 spans 15 amino acids. The CDR3 region is CASSLRTASRNEQFF. CDR3 sequence (DNA): TGTGCCAGCAGTTTGAGGACAGCCTCAAGGAATGAGCAGTTCTTC.

This clonotype ranks as large. The rearrangement uses TRBV29-1 and TRBJ2-1; 9 nucleotides match TRBD2. Germline trimming cut 1 base from V and 3 bases from J; bases unmatched to any gene: 10. The CDR3 sequence is 17 residues long. Per germline, CDR1 SQVTM and CDR2 ANQGSEA. CDR3 in DNA: TGCAGCGTTGAAGCGGGTAGCGGGGGCTATGGCTACAATGAGCAGTTCTTC. Protein sequence: CSVEAGSGGYGYNEQFF.

This clonotype was observed a handful of times. V and J are TRBV19 and TRBJ1-4; D uncertain. This CDR3 comprises 16 residues. Germline V CDR1 and CDR2: LNHDA, SQIVND (reference sequence). V was pared by 2 bases and J by 5 bases, with 15 bases between. For the CDR3, the DNA is TGTGCCAGTAGTATAAATGGACCGTGGCGGAATGAAAAACTGTTTTTT. The encoded protein is CASSINGPWRNEKLFF.

The genes are TRBV11-2 and TRBJ2-1; D is undetermined. The V end lost 1 base, the J end lost 4 bases, and 8 bases lay between the germline ends. Per germline, CDR1 SGHAT and CDR2 FQNNGV. The CDR3 is made up of 14 amino acids. The CDR3 is CASSLVGAYNEQFF. CDR3 nucleotide sequence: TGTGCCAGCAGCTTAGTAGGCGCTTACAATGAGCAGTTCTTC.

For this clonotype: A much larger clone differs by one base, so this may be a read error. V gene TRBV19 combines with J gene TRBJ2-6; 7 nucleotides match TRBD1. Trimming removed 3 bases from V and 0 bases from J; junction bases left unmatched: 2. The CDR3 extends over 16 amino acids. Germline values: CDR1 LNHDA, CDR2 SQIVND (reference sequence). The chain's CDR3 is CASSIAGGSGANVLTF. CDR3 in DNA: TGTGCCAGTAGTATCGCAGGGGGCTCTGGGGCCAACGTCCTGACTTTC.

The chain combines TRBV6-1 with TRBJ2-1; no clear D gene. Germline-derived CDR1 and CDR2 are MNHNS and SASEGT. The CDR3 sequence is 13 residues long. The germline V and J ends were trimmed by 3 bases and 14 bases, with 17 bases remaining between them. This CDR3 reads CASSDQLLTPEFF. CDR3 DNA: TGTGCCAGCAGTGACCAACTTTTGACACCCGAGTTCTTC.

This clonotype was seen a handful of times. The rearrangement uses TRBV27 and TRBJ2-7; possible D gene TRBD1, 6 bases. The CDR3 consists of 15 residues. The V gene's germline CDR1 is MNHEY and CDR2 SMNVEV (reference sequence). The germline V and J ends were trimmed by 5 bases and 5 bases, with 19 bases remaining between them. The CDR3 region has the DNA TGTGCCAGCAGTACCCCGGGACATCTTCGGGACGAGCAGTACTTC. It specifies CASSTPGHLRDEQYF.

By share, this clonotype counts as medium-sized (0.01 to 0.1%). J is TRBJ2-1 and V is TRBV19; the D is unclear. V lost 1 base to trimming and J lost 8 bases, with 9 bases between them. The CDR3 extends over 13 amino acids. Per the germline V gene, CDR1 is LNHDA and CDR2 is SQIVND (reference sequence). The CDR3 DNA follows: TGTGCCAGTAGTATAGCCGAGCTGGATGAGCAGTTCTTC. As protein: CASSIAELDEQFF. The complete variable domain, with remaining parts taken from reference TRBV19 and TRBJ2-1, reads DGGITQSPKYLFRKEGQNVTLSCEQNLNHDAMYWYRQDPGQGLRLIYYSQIVNDFQKGDIAEGYSVSREKKESFPLTVTSAQKNPTAFYLCASSIAELDEQFFGPGTRLTVL.

This rearrangement joins TRBV12-3 or TRBV12-4 to TRBJ2-7; tentatively, D is TRBD2 (6 bases). The CDR3 covers 13 residues. Between the trimmed V and J ends, which lost 3 bases and 4 bases, there was a span of 10 bases. The CDR3 bases are TGTGCCAGCAGTTTTGGGGACTGGTACGAGCAGTACTTC. Its translation: CASSFGDWYEQYF.

The chain has TRBV6-2 or TRBV6-3 and TRBJ1-1; D gene uncertain. CDR1 and CDR2 from the germline V gene are MNHEY and SVGEGT. The length of the CDR3 is 14 residues. The V end lost 2 bases, the J end lost 1 base, and 8 bases lay between the germline ends. CDR3: CASSYDGENTEAFF. In DNA form, the CDR3 reads TGTGCCAGCAGTTACGATGGGGAGAACACTGAAGCTTTCTTT.

The CDR3 is CAWSAVTGGEQYF. The CDR3 coding sequence is TGTGCCTGGAGCGCAGTCACGGGGGGCGAGCAGTACTTC. This chain links TRBV30 with TRBJ2-7, with 7 bases identical to TRBD2. The CDR3 is 13 amino acids. From germline, CDR1 is GTSNPN and CDR2 SVGIG (reference sequence). V lost 3 bases to trimming and J lost 6 bases; unmatched junction nucleotides: 8. The whole variable domain, remainder taken from reference TRBV30 and TRBJ2-7, is SQTIHQWPATLVQPVGSPLSLECTVEGTSNPNLYWYRQAAGRGLQLLFYSVGIGQISSEVPQNLSASRPQDRQFILSSKKLLLSDSGFYLCAWSAVTGGEQYFGPGTRLTVT.

This clonotype was picked up a small number of times. The chain carries TRBV27 and TRBJ1-4, with D possibly matching TRBD1 (5 bases). CDR1 is MNHEY, CDR2 SMNVEV, per germline (reference sequence). The CDR3 totals 16 residues. V lost 2 bases and J lost 4, with 14 bases in between. CDR3 region: CASSLGGRIFNEKLFF. DNA for the CDR3: TGTGCCAGCAGTTTAGGGGGACGGATTTTTAATGAAAAACTGTTTTTT.

This clonotype was detected only once. The V and J genes are TRBV12-3 or TRBV12-4 and TRBJ2-7; 10 nucleotides align to TRBD1. The CDR3 sequence is 15 residues long. The V and J ends lost 5 bases and 4 bases, in that order; junction bases with no gene match: 8. This CDR3 is CASSTRDRGSYEQYF. CDR3 coding DNA: TGTGCCAGCAGTACCAGGGACAGGGGAAGTTACGAGCAGTACTTC.

CDR3 loop: CASSATDGVDLYGYTF. The CDR3 region has the DNA TGTGCCAGCAGTGCCACCGACGGAGTTGACCTCTATGGCTACACCTTC. The chain uses TRBV6-4 and TRBJ1-2; D ambiguous. The V gene lost 4 bases and the J gene lost 4 bases, with 19 bases spanning the gap. Germline V gives CDR1 MRHNA, CDR2 SNTAGT. There are 16 residues in the CDR3.

J is TRBJ1-5 and V is TRBV19; TRBD1 aligns across 8 bases. Germline CDR1 and CDR2: LNHDA and SQIVND (reference sequence). V was pared by 4 bases and J by 3 bases, with 5 bases of the junction left unmatched. This CDR3 contains 15 residues. CDR3 protein: CASSSGQGYNQPQHF. CDR3 DNA: TGTGCCAGTAGTAGTGGACAGGGTTACAATCAGCCCCAGCATTTT. The full variable domain, with the rest looked up from reference TRBV19 and TRBJ1-5, is DGGITQSPKYLFRKEGQNVTLSCEQNLNHDAMYWYRQDPGQGLRLIYYSQIVNDFQKGDIAEGYSVSREKKESFPLTVTSAQKNPTAFYLCASSSGQGYNQPQHFGDGTRLSIL.

This clonotype was seen a few times. The chain links TRBV10-3 to TRBJ1-2; D uncertain. Trimming removed 0 bases at V and 4 bases at J, with 9 bases between. This CDR3 comprises 14 residues. Germline lookup yields CDR1 ENHRY and CDR2 SYGVKD. CDR3 protein: CAISESSQFYGYTF. The CDR3 DNA sequence: TGTGCCATCAGTGAGTCGAGTCAGTTCTATGGCTACACCTTC.

V and J are TRBV18 and TRBJ2-1, with a tentative D call TRBD2 (5 bases). This CDR3 region has 14 residues. Trimming removed 3 bases from V and 7 bases from J, with 13 bases in between. From germline, CDR1 is KGHSH and CDR2 LQKENI. The chain's CDR3 is CASSPSTLVNEQFF. The CDR3 bases are TGTGCCAGCTCACCCTCGACACTAGTTAATGAGCAGTTCTTC.

This clonotype was observed a few times. The CDR3 spells CAGLRRFKYF. CDR3 coding DNA: TGTGCCGGTCTCCGCAGGTTTAAGTATTTT. This chain links TRBV6-4 with TRBJ2-3; no clear D gene. Trimming shortened V by 11 bases and J by 13 bases, and 16 bases separated the two germline ends. Germline lookup yields CDR1 MRHNA and CDR2 SNTAGT. The CDR3 sequence is 10 residues long.

The rearrangement uses TRBV5-1 and TRBJ2-5; TRBD1 matches at 10 bases. With V trimmed by 3 bases and J by 3 bases, 2 bases remained unmatched. CDR3 length: 14 residues. The germline CDR1 and CDR2 sequences are SGHRS and YFSETQ. CDR3 bases: TGCGCCAGCAGCTACGGGACAGGGGAAGAGACCCAGTACTTC. Translating it yields CASSYGTGEETQYF.

This clonotype has a handful of counts. The chain recombines TRBV5-6 with TRBJ2-5, with a tentative D call TRBD2 (7 bases). The CDR3 spans 15 residues. V shed 0 bases and J shed 2 bases, with 11 bases lying between them. Per germline, CDR1 SGHDT and CDR2 YYEEEE. The CDR3 nucleotides are TGTGCCAGCAGCTTGGCCGGGGGGCATCAAGAGACCCAGTACTTC. As protein: CASSLAGGHQETQYF. The full variable domain, completed using reference TRBV5-6 and TRBJ2-5, is DAGVTQSPTHLIKTRGQQVTLRCSPKSGHDTVSWYQQALGQGPQFIFQYYEEEERQRGNFPDRFSGHQFPNYSSELNVNALLLGDSALYLCASSLAGGHQETQYFGPGTRLLVL.

In this sample, this clonotype turned up a few times. The rearrangement links TRBV6-5 to TRBJ2-5, with TRBD1 identical over 10 bases. TRBJ2-1 explains the end of the DNA better; the J call may be wrong. The germline CDR1 and CDR2 sequences are MNHEY and SVGAGI. The CDR3 is 14 amino acids. CDR3 DNA sequence: TGTGCCACCGATCCGGGACAGGGGTACAATGAGCAGTTCTTC. Protein: CATDPGQGYNEQFF.

This clonotype was observed a few times. V is TRBV12-3 or TRBV12-4 and J is TRBJ2-7; the D gene is possibly TRBD2 (5 bases). V gave up 5 bases and J gave up 4 bases, with 15 bases separating them. The CDR3 covers 14 residues. The CDR3 DNA follows: TGTGCCAGCAGTGCTGACTGGTCGGGGTACGAGCAGTACTTC. It yields the protein CASSADWSGYEQYF.

Within the sample, this clonotype is medium-sized. V usage is TRBV19 and J usage is TRBJ2-5; TRBD1 might be the D (5 bases). The CDR3 totals 16 residues. The V end lost 5 bases, the J end lost 5 bases, and 21 bases lay between the germline ends. Germline V gene sequence: CDR1 LNHDA, CDR2 SQIVND (reference sequence). The chain's CDR3 is CASSVGASLTDETQYF. The CDR3 bases are TGTGCCAGTAGTGTAGGGGCCTCCTTAACGGACGAGACCCAGTACTTC.

The rearrangement joins TRBV6-2 or TRBV6-3 to TRBJ1-1; TRBD1 agrees at 9 bases. The V gene end was trimmed by 10 bases and the J gene end by 1 base; junction bases not matched to a gene: 10. CDR1 and CDR2 from the germline V gene are MNHEY and SVGEGT. The CDR3 extends over 15 amino acids. CDR3 in amino acids: CATKPSDRGNTEAFF. In nucleotides, the CDR3 is TGTGCCACCAAACCTTCGGACAGGGGGAACACTGAAGCTTTCTTT.

A note on this clonotype: A much larger clone sits a single nucleotide away, making a read error possible. V is TRBV29-1 and J is TRBJ2-1, with unresolved D. Germline V gene sequence: CDR1 SQVTM, CDR2 ANQGSEA. Trimming took off 4 bases at V and 10 bases at J, with 11 bases between the two ends. There are 11 residues in the CDR3. CDR3 loop: CSVAADYEQFF. Here the CDR3 DNA reads TGCAGCGTTGCGGCGGATTACGAGCAGTTCTTC.

The chain combines TRBV5-4 with TRBJ1-2, with D perhaps matching TRBD1 (5 bases). The CDR3 is 13 amino acids. Per the germline V gene, CDR1 is SGHNT and CDR2 is YYREEE (reference sequence). Trimming shortened V by 0 bases and J by 9 bases, and 12 bases separated the two germline ends. CDR3 region: CASSLVQGPSYTF. The CDR3 nucleotides are TGTGCCAGCAGCTTGGTTCAGGGCCCAAGCTACACCTTC.

By frequency in the sample, this clonotype is medium-sized. This chain joins TRBV29-1 and TRBJ1-1; a possible D gene is TRBD1 (5 bases). Between the trimmed V and J ends, which lost 6 bases and 8 bases, there was a span of 19 bases. The length of the CDR3 is 13 residues. Germline V gene lookup returns CDR1 SQVTM and CDR2 ANQGSEA. CDR3 nucleotides: TGCAGCGTGGGTGAGACGGCAGGGCTGGAAGCTTTCTTT. Encoded protein: CSVGETAGLEAFF.